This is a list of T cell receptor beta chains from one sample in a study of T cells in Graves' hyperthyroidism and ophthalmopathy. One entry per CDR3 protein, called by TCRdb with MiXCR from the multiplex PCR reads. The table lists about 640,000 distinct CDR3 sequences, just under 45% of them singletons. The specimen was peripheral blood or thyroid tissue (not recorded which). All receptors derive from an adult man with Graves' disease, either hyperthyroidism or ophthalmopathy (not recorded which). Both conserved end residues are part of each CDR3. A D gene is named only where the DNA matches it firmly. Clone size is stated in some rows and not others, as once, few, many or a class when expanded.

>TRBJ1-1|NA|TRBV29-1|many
CSVIRGVTEAFF
TGCAGCGTGATCCGGGGGGTCACTGAAGCTTTCTTT
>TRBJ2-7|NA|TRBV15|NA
CATSRVGGGGSYEQYF
TGTGCCACCAGCAGAGTAGGGGGGGGGGGCAGCTACGAGCAGTACTTC
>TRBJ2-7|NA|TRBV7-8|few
CASSLGTSRPSAYEQYF
TGTGCCAGCAGCTTAGGCACCTCAAGGCCTTCGGCTTACGAGCAGTACTTC
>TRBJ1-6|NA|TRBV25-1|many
CASTRYGPNSPLHF
TGTGCCAGCACCCGCTACGGCCCTAATTCACCCCTCCACTTT
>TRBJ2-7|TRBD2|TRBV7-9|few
CASSISSGRRGVSSYEQYF
TGTGCCAGCAGCATATCTAGCGGGAGAAGGGGGGTTAGCTCCTACGAGCAGTACTTC
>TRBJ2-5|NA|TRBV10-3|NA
CAICSARVGQGTQYF
NA
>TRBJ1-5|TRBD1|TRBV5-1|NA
CASSIRTGGSQPQHF
TGCGCCAGCAGCATCAGGACAGGGGGCTCTCAGCCCCAGCATTTT
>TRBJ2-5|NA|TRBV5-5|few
CASSLRQGPISDEYF
TGTGCCAGCAGCTTGCGGCAAGGTCCAATTTCGGACGAGTACTTC
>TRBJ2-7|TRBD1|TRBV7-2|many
CATRTGSYEQYF
TGTGCCACCAGGACAGGGTCCTACGAGCAGTACTTC
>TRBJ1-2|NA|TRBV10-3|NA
CAISDGPTYGYTF
TGTGCCATCAGTGACGGACCGACCTATGGCTACACCTTC
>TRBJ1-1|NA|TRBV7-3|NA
CASSLGERGTEAFF
TGTGCCAGCAGCTTAGGGGAGAGAGGGACTGAAGCTTTCTTT
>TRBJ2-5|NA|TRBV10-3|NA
CAISEPTGSQYF
TGTGCCATCAGTGAACCTACAGGGTCCCAGTACTTC
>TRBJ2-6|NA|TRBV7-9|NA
CASSLSGGANVLTF
TGTGCCAGCAGCTTATCCGGGGGGGCCAACGTCCTGACTTTC
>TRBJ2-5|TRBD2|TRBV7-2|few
CASSSLIVGGKETQYF
TGTGCCAGCAGCTCCTTGATAGTGGGAGGGAAGGAGACCCAGTACTTC